This entry is about one T cell receptor beta chain. The data were taken from a study of blood T cell repertoires in COVID-19. In the authors' methods: Quantification of nucleated cells was approximated via reference gene primer amplification. TCRdb keeps only in-frame clones here, not all; method: immunoSEQ multiplex PCR. The V and J calls and the clone size are those of that table, but D and trimming were determined from the DNA. The sample gives roughly 34,000 clones, 90% of which show up once; roughly a fifth is in the top ten. Germline assignment: CDR1 SEHNR and CDR2 FQNEAQ (reference sequence). The ends were cut back, 4 bases at V and 9 bases at J, with 7 bases in the middle. The CDR3 is 12 residues long.

This receptor was identified in a man older than 75 with acute or convalescent COVID-19. V is TRBV7-9 and J is TRBJ1-6; D uncertain. Sequenced sample: peripheral blood. The CDR3 region is CASSWATSPLHF. CDR3 coding DNA: TGTGCCAGCAGCTGGGCTACTTCACCCCTCCACTTT.